The count of the clone carrying this T cell receptor beta chain is one. The antigen remains undetermined. 5'RACE primed from the constant segment yielded TCR alpha and TCR beta cDNA libraries bearing sample barcodes and UMIs. Each CDR3 protein gets one entry after TCRdb re-called the 5' RACE reads with MiXCR. The sample carries about 90,000 distinct CDR3 sequences, around 15% recorded once. The CDR3 has 15 residues. Germline V lookup: CDR1 SGHAT, CDR2 FQNNGV. Trimming removed 1 base from V and 5 bases from J; junction bases left unmatched: 4. These data are taken from a study of T-cell memory formation after mild COVID-19. Notes on the study in general: Later expanders leaned toward CD4+, whereas clones contracting from day 15 to 85 were balanced CD4/CD8. Some clones that responded turned up in pre-infection memory, which suggests that cross-reactive memory joined in.

The chain links TRBV11-2 to TRBJ2-1; 8 bases match TRBD2. Sequencing used PBMCs or a T cell subset sorted from them (not recorded which). The sequence was obtained from a man between 18 and 35 years old who had mild COVID-19 (a few samples of this study predate the infection). Cell type and time point are not known. For the CDR3, the DNA is TGTGCCAGCAGCTTAGTCCAGCGGGGGCACAATGAGCAGTTCTTC. Its protein product is CASSLVQRGHNEQFF.